These 23 T cell receptor beta chains came from one sample sequenced in a study of cytomegalovirus exposure and HLA in healthy donors (dated by TCRdb to the late 2010s). Libraries came from the immunoSEQ multiplex PCR assay. The source is immuneACCESS, and TCRdb retained only in-frame sequences with V and J called. Part of the clones is not carried over; for the studies checked, unresolved V genes explain less than half of this, and the remainder is unexplained. In all, the sample holds 150,000 to 200,000 clones, and roughly 82% of those were seen once. The ten largest clones add up to over 1.3% of the sample. The sample was PBMCs. The source of these receptors is a woman aged 18 to 35 in good health and CMV-seronegative.

The chain is built from TRBV4-1 and TRBJ2-2; 8 bases are shared with TRBD2. Germline loops: CDR1 MGHRA, CDR2 YSYEKL. V lost 1 base, J lost 4 bases, and 8 bases stayed unmatched. The CDR3 is 17 residues long. The CDR3 protein is CASSQGTAGALTGELFF. CDR3 nucleotide sequence: TGCGCCAGCAGCCAAGGGACAGCGGGGGCCCTCACCGGGGAGCTGTTTTTT.

V and J are TRBV7-3 and TRBJ1-2, with D perhaps matching TRBD1 (5 bases). The CDR3 has 14 amino acids. Trimming left V 1 base short and J 4 bases short, with 10 bases between. Per the germline V gene, CDR1 is SGHTA and CDR2 is FQGTGA. The CDR3 sequence: CASSLMRGSYGYTF. The CDR3 DNA reads as TGTGCCAGCAGCTTAATGCGGGGGTCCTATGGCTACACCTTC.

V gene TRBV5-5 combines with J gene TRBJ2-1; 7 bases line up with TRBD2. The ends lost 3 bases at V and 6 bases at J; junction bases unmatched: 3. The CDR3 length is 13 residues. Germline values: CDR1 SGHKS, CDR2 YYEKEE (reference sequence). This chain's CDR3 is CASSSLASNEQFF. The CDR3 region has the DNA TGTGCCAGCAGCTCACTAGCGAGCAATGAGCAGTTCTTC. Full variable domain (outside the CDR3, taken from reference TRBV5-5 and TRBJ2-1): DAGVTQSPTHLIKTRGQQVTLRCSPISGHKSVSWYQQVLGQGPQFIFQYYEKEERGRGNFPDRFSARQFPNYSSELNVNALLLGDSALYLCASSSLASNEQFFGPGTRLTVL.

This sequence joins TRBV21-1 and TRBJ2-7; the D call TRBD2 from the table was never checked on the DNA. TRBV21-1 is deemed a pseudogene. This CDR3 has 15 residues. The CDR3 coding sequence is TGTGCCAGCAGCAAAACGCCAGGACGGAGGTACGAGCAGTACTTC. It is translated as CASSKTPGRRYEQYF.

J is TRBJ2-7 and V is TRBV20-1; D is ambiguous. V was shortened by 5 bases and J by 2 bases, with 7 bases between the two germline ends. This CDR3 is 11 amino acids long. Germline V CDR1 and CDR2: DFQATT, SNEGSKA (reference sequence). CDR3 sequence (DNA): TGCAGTGCTTTCCTTACCTACGAGCAGTACTTC. The encoded protein is CSAFLTYEQYF.

V usage is TRBV6-6 and J usage is TRBJ2-7; 9 bases map to TRBD1. Unmatched junction bases numbered 5, after V lost 5 bases and J lost 0 bases. The CDR3 is 15 residues long. In germline, CDR1 is MNHNY, CDR2 SVGAGI (reference sequence). The CDR3 reads CASSLDRGSSYEQYF. The CDR3 nucleotides are TGTGCCAGCAGTCTGGACAGGGGTAGCTCCTACGAGCAGTACTTC.

The chain couples TRBV2 to TRBJ2-3, with TRBD2 matching 14 bases. Germline V gives CDR1 SNHLY, CDR2 FYNNEI. The V gene end was trimmed by 6 bases and the J gene end by 0 bases; junction bases not matched to a gene: 20. This CDR3 comprises 22 residues. The CDR3 here is CASRGLAGGYGPRRVSTDTQYF. The DNA of the CDR3 is TGTGCCAGCAGAGGACTAGCGGGGGGCTATGGGCCCAGACGAGTTAGCACAGATACGCAGTATTTT.

This chain joins TRBV18 and TRBJ2-2; 7 nucleotides align to TRBD2. Germline CDR1 KGHSH, CDR2 LQKENI. J lost 2 bases, V lost 1 base, and 1 base had no gene match. The CDR3 spans 15 residues. The chain's CDR3 is CASSPRGGNTGELFF. Here the CDR3 DNA reads TGTGCCAGCTCACCACGCGGGGGAAACACCGGGGAGCTGTTTTTT.

The rearrangement joins TRBV10-3 to TRBJ1-1, with 8 bases matching TRBD1. CDR1 and CDR2 (germline): ENHRY, SYGVKD. The CDR3 is 17 residues long. Unmatched junction bases numbered 6, after V lost 0 bases and J lost 0 bases. This chain's CDR3 is CAISESRTGFMNTEAFF. The CDR3 DNA reads as TGTGCCATCAGTGAGTCTAGGACAGGGTTCATGAACACTGAAGCTTTCTTT.

The V call is TRBV7-7, the J call TRBJ2-2, with D tentatively TRBD2 (5 bases). The CDR3 length is 17 residues. Germline V gene data show CDR1 as SSHAT and CDR2 as FNYEAQ (reference sequence). Trimming left V 4 bases short and J 4 bases short, with 19 bases between. CDR3 coding DNA: TGTGCCAGCAGCTCAGGACGCGCCACGGCGGGCACCGGGGAGCTGTTTTTT. Its protein product is CASSSGRATAGTGELFF. Complete variable domain (other parts from reference TRBV7-7 and TRBJ2-2): GAGVSQSPRYKVTKRGQDVTLRCDPISSHATLYWYQQALGQGPEFLTYFNYEAQPDKSGLPSDRFSAERPEGSISTLTIQRTEQRDSAMYRCASSSGRATAGTGELFFGEGSRLTVL.

The rearrangement uses TRBV4-1 and TRBJ2-3; 10 bases are a match to TRBD2. The germline V gene has CDR1 MGHRA and CDR2 YSYEKL. The CDR3 has 16 amino acids. Losses at the gene ends were 4 bases for V and 0 bases for J; bases not matched to a gene: 4. CDR3 DNA sequence: TGCGCCAGCAGCCGATCTAGCGGGGGAAGCACAGATACGCAGTATTTT. This sequence encodes CASSRSSGGSTDTQYF.

The chain recombines TRBV5-1 with TRBJ1-1; D remains ambiguous. Germline CDR1 reads SGHRS; CDR2 reads YFSETQ. Trimming removed 0 bases from V and 0 bases from J, with 6 bases in between. The CDR3 covers 14 residues. CDR3 protein: CASSLDKMNTEAFF. Written as DNA, the CDR3 is TGCGCCAGCAGCTTGGACAAGATGAACACTGAAGCTTTCTTT.

The J gene is TRBJ1-1, the V gene TRBV9; no clear D gene. The CDR3 extends over 11 amino acids. Germline V gives CDR1 SGDLS, CDR2 YYNGEE. The V end was cut by 3 bases, the J end by 7 bases, with 7 bases between. The CDR3 coding sequence is TGTGCCAGCAGCGGTAGTAATGAAGCTTTCTTT. This codes for CASSGSNEAFF.

V is TRBV18 and J is TRBJ2-2; a possible D gene is TRBD1 (5 bases). Germline lookup yields CDR1 KGHSH and CDR2 LQKENI. The V end lost 3 bases, the J end lost 1 base, and 12 bases lay between the germline ends. The CDR3 contains 16 residues. CDR3 DNA sequence: TGTGCCAGCTCACCGGTACGGCAGGGGAACACCGGGGAGCTGTTTTTT. Its translation: CASSPVRQGNTGELFF.

V and J are TRBV4-1 and TRBJ2-7; 9 nucleotides match TRBD1. Germline CDR1 reads MGHRA; CDR2 reads YSYEKL. The CDR3 is 18 residues long. Trimming cost V 3 bases and J 3 bases; bases outside gene matches: 15. The CDR3 spells CASSHRTGAVRKNYEQYF. DNA of the CDR3: TGCGCCAGCAGCCACCGGACAGGGGCTGTTAGGAAAAACTACGAGCAGTACTTC.

The J gene is TRBJ1-1, the V gene TRBV18; no definite D call. V dropped 4 bases and J dropped 8 bases, with 11 bases sitting between them. The CDR3 is 12 amino acids. Per the germline V gene, CDR1 is KGHSH and CDR2 is LQKENI. As DNA, the CDR3 is TGTGCCAGCTCACTAGTGAGTCCAGAAGCTTTCTTT. This gives the protein CASSLVSPEAFF.

The chain carries TRBV4-2 and TRBJ2-7; D call uncertain. The CDR3 length is 15 residues. V was trimmed by 1 base and J by 9 bases, leaving 19 bases between them. Per germline, CDR1 LGHNA and CDR2 YNFKEQ. The CDR3 region is CASSQAQSTVGGQYF. In DNA form, the CDR3 reads TGTGCCAGCAGCCAAGCACAATCTACTGTCGGCGGGCAGTACTTC.

This chain uses TRBV15 with TRBJ2-2; no definite D call. The CDR3 extends over 18 amino acids. V dropped 0 bases and J dropped 7 bases, with 21 bases sitting between them. The germline gives CDR1 LNHNV, CDR2 YYDKDF (reference sequence). DNA for the CDR3: TGTGCCACCAGCAGAGATCGCTCGTCGGGTCTTAATAACGGGGAGCTGTTTTTT. Translated, it gives CATSRDRSSGLNNGELFF.

This clone has a single count. CDR3 DNA sequence: TGTGCCAGCAGTTACTACAGGGGGCTCGGAAACACCATATATTTT. Its protein product is CASSYYRGLGNTIYF. V and J are TRBV6-5 and TRBJ1-3; 9 positions agree with TRBD1. The CDR3 sequence is 15 residues long. Germline-derived CDR1 and CDR2 are MNHEY and SVGAGI. V lost 1 base and J lost 4; bases outside the gene matches: 2.

This clone was found a few times. The chain links TRBV6-1 to TRBJ1-2; D call uncertain. This CDR3 comprises 14 residues. The germline V and J ends were trimmed by 8 bases and 7 bases, with 20 bases remaining between them. CDR1 MNHNS and CDR2 SASEGT come from the germline V gene. CDR3 in amino acids: CASAGGPNLGGYTF. The CDR3 DNA is TGTGCCAGCGCGGGTGGGCCGAACCTTGGTGGCTACACCTTC.

The chain links TRBV5-6 to TRBJ1-2, with 7 bases fitting TRBD1. The CDR3 length is 13 residues. Germline V gene data show CDR1 as SGHDT and CDR2 as YYEEEE. V lost 3 bases and J lost 2; bases outside the gene matches: 1. The CDR3 DNA follows: TGTGCCAGCAGCTCGACAGGGAACTATGGCTACACCTTC. Translated, it gives CASSSTGNYGYTF.

For the CDR3, the DNA is TGTGCCAGCAGTCTATCGACTAGCAGCACAGATACGCAGTATTTT. Its protein product is CASSLSTSSTDTQYF. V usage is TRBV28 and J usage is TRBJ2-3; TRBD2 aligns across 7 bases. Germline V gives CDR1 MDHEN, CDR2 SYDVKM. Unmatched junction bases numbered 5, after V lost 5 bases and J lost 0 bases. CDR3 length: 15 amino acids. The entire variable domain, with the rest obtained from reference TRBV28 and TRBJ2-3, is as follows: DVKVTQSSRYLVKRTGEKVFLECVQDMDHENMFWYRQDPGLGLRLIYFSYDVKMKEKGDIPEGYSVSREKKERFSLILESASTNQTSMYLCASSLSTSSTDTQYFGPGTRLTVL.

This clone came up a few times. V and J are TRBV5-4 and TRBJ2-7; TRBD2 agrees at 7 bases. CDR1 is SGHNT and CDR2 is YYREEE in the germline V gene (reference sequence). The CDR3 is made up of 14 amino acids. V was clipped by 4 bases and J by 4 bases; unmatched bases: 8. The CDR3 region is CASSTRDYTYEQYF. DNA for the CDR3: TGTGCCAGCAGCACCCGGGACTATACTTACGAGCAGTACTTC.